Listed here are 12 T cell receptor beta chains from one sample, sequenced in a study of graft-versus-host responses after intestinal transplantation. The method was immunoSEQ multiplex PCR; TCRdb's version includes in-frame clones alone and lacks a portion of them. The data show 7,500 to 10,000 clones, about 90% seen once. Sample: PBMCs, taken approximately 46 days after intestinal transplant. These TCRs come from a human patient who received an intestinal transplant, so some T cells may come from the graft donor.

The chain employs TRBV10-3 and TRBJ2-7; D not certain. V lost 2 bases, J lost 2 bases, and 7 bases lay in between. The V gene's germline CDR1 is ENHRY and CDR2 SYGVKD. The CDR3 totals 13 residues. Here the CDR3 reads CAISEVSTYEQYF. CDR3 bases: TGTGCCATCAGTGAGGTGTCTACCTACGAGCAGTACTTC.

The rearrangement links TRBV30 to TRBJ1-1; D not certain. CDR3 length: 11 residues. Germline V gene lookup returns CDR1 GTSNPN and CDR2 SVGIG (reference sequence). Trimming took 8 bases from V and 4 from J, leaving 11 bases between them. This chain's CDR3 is CARGLSTEAFF. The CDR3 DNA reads TGTGCCCGAGGGTTGAGCACTGAAGCTTTCTTT.

CDR3 protein: CASRTTGGMDWDKNIQYF. The CDR3 DNA is TGCGCCAGCAGGACGACAGGGGGTATGGACTGGGACAAAAACATTCAGTACTTC. J is TRBJ2-4 and V is TRBV10-2; 9 bases map to TRBD1. V was pared by 6 bases and J by 3 bases, with 15 bases of the junction left unmatched. CDR3 length: 18 amino acids. Germline V gene lookup returns CDR1 WSHSY and CDR2 SAAADI.

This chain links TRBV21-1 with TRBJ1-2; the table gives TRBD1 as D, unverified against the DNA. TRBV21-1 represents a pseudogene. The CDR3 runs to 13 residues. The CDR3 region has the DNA TGTGCCAGCAGCAACCTGGACAGCTATGGCTACACCTTC. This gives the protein CASSNLDSYGYTF.

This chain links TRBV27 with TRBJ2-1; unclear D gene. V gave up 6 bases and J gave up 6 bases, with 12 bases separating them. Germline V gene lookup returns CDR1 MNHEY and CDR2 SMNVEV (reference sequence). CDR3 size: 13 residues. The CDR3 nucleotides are TGTGCCAGCAGCTTCATCTTGGGCAATGAGCAGTTCTTC. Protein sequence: CASSFILGNEQFF.

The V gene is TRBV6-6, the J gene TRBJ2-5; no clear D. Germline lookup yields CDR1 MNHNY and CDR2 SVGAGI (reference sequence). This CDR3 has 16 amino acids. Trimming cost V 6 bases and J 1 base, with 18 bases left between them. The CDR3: CASSNTGADLQETQYF. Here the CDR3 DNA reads TGTGCCAGCAGCAATACCGGAGCTGACCTCCAAGAGACCCAGTACTTC.

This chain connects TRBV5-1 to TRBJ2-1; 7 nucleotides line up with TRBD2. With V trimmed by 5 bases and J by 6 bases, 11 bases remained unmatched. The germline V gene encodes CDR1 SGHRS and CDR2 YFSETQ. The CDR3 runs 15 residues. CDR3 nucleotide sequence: TGCGCCAGCAGAAGGGAAGCGGGAAACAGCAATGAGCAGTTCTTC. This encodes CASRREAGNSNEQFF.

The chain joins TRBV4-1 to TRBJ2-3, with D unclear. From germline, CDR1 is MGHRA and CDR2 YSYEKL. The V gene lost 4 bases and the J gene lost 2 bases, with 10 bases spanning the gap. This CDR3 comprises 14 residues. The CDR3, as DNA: TGCGCCAGCAGCCGAAAACCAGCCACAGATACGCAGTATTTT. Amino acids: CASSRKPATDTQYF.

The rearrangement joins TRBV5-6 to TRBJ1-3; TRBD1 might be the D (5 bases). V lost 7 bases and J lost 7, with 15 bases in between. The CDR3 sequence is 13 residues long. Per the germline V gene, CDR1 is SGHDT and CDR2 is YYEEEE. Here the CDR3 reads CASGGSLANTIYF. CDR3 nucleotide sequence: TGTGCCAGCGGGGGGAGCTTGGCGAACACCATATATTTT.

DNA for the CDR3: TGTGCCAGCAGTAGAGGGGAGGGGATCTATGGCTACACCTTC. As protein: CASSRGEGIYGYTF. The chain is built from TRBV6-5 and TRBJ1-2; TRBD1 might be the D (5 bases). Trimming removed 5 bases at V and 4 bases at J, with 14 bases between. Germline CDR1 MNHEY, CDR2 SVGAGI. The CDR3 runs 14 residues.

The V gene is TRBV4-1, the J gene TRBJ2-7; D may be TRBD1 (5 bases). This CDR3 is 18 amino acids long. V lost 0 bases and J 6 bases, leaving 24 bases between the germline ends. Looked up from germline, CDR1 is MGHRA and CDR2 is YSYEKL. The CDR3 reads CASSQDRGFNNTPREQYF. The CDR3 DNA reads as TGCGCCAGCAGCCAAGATAGGGGCTTTAACAATACACCTCGCGAGCAGTACTTC.

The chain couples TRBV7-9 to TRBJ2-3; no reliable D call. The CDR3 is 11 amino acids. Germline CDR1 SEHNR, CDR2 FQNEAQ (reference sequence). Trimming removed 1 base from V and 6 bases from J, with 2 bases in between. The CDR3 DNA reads TGTGCCAGCAGCTTAGTGGATACGCAGTATTTT. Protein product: CASSLVDTQYF. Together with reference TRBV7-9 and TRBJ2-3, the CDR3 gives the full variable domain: DTGVSQNPRHKITKRGQNVTFRCDPISEHNRLYWYRQTLGQGPEFLTYFQNEAQLEKSRLLSDRFSAERPKGSFSTLEIQRTEQGDSAMYLCASSLVDTQYFGPGTRLTVL.